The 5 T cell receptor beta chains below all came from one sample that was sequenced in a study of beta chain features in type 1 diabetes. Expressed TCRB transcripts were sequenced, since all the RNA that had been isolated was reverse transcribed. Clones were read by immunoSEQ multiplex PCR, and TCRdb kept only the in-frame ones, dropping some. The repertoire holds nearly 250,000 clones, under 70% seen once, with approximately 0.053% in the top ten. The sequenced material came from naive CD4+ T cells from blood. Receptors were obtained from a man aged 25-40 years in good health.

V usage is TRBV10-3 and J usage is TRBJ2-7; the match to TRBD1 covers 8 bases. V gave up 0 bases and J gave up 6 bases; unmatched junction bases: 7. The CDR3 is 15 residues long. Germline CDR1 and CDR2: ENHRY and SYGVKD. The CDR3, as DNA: TGTGCCATCAGTGAGTCCGGACAGGGTAGGGTCGAGCAGTACTTC. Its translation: CAISESGQGRVEQYF.

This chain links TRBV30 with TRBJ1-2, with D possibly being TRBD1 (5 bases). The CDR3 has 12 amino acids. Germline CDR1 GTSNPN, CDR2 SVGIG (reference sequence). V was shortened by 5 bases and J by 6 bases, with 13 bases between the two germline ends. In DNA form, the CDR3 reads TGTGCCTGGGGATCCGGGACGCATGGCTACACCTTC. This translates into CAWGSGTHGYTF. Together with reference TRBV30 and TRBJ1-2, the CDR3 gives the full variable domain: SQTIHQWPATLVQPVGSPLSLECTVEGTSNPNLYWYRQAAGRGLQLLFYSVGIGQISSEVPQNLSASRPQDRQFILSSKKLLLSDSGFYLCAWGSGTHGYTFGSGTRLTVV.

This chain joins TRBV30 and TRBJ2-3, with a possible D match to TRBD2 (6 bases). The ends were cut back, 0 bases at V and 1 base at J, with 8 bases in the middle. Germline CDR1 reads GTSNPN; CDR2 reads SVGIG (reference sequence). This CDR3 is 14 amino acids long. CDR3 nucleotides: TGTGCCTGGAGTGTATCGGGGGGCACAGATACGCAGTATTTT. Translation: CAWSVSGGTDTQYF.

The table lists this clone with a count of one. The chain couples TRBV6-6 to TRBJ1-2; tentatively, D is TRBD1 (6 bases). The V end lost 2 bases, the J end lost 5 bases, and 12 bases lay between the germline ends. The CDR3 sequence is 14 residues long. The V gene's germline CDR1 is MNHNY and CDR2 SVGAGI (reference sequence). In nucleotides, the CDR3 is TGTGCCAGCAGTTACACGGGACATGGGTATGGCTACACCTTC. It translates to CASSYTGHGYGYTF.

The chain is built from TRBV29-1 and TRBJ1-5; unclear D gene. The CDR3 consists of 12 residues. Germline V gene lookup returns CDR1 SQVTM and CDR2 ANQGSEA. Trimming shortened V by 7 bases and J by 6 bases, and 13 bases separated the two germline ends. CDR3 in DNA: TGCAGCGGAGGAGGCAGTGGTCAGCCCCAGCATTTT. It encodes CSGGGSGQPQHF.